This T cell receptor beta chain comes out of a study of T cells after yellow fever vaccination. Findings and caveats of the study: FACS-sorted repertoires could harbor abundant contaminating bulk-population clonotypes. Weaker, the secondary response peaked sooner, at day 5 versus 15. Subsequent to the booster, the majority of primary-vaccination clones reappeared (roughly 95% CD4, approximately 85% CD8).

J lost 1 base, V lost 0 bases, and 10 bases had no gene match. This CDR3 comprises 19 residues. This clonotype was observed a handful of times. Its target is not known. Conversion of TCR transcripts into cDNA relied on 5'RACE template switching, which added a universal primer site and UMIs. TCRdb fed the 5' RACE reads into MiXCR, producing one record per CDR3 protein. The data hold 450,000 to 550,000 distinct CDR3 sequences, with roughly 22% observed a single time. The V and J genes are TRBV12-3 or TRBV12-4 and TRBJ2-3; 10 nucleotides line up with TRBD2. Sample: PBMCs, taken approximately 22 days after the first yellow fever vaccination. The TCR comes from a man aged 18 to 30 who received the YFV17D yellow fever vaccine. The CDR3 nucleotides read TGTGCCAGCAGTTTAGCGCTTAGCGGGGGGCTCAAAGGCACAGATACGCAGTATTTT. Translation gives CASSLALSGGLKGTDTQYF.